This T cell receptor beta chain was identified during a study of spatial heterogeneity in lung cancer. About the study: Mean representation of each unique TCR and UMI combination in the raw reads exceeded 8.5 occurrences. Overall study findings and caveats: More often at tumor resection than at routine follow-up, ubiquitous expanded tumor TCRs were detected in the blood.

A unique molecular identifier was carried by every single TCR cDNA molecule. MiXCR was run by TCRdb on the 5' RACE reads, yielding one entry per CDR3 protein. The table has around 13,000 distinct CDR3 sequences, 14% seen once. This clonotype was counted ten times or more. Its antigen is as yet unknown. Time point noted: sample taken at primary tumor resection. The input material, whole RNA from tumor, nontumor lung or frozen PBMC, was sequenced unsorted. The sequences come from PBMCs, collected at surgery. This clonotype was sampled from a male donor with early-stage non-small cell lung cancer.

The CDR3 sequence: CATLPLVRTEYNEQFF. In nucleotides, the CDR3 is TGTGCCACCCTACCCTTGGTCCGTACGGAGTACAATGAGCAGTTCTTC. The chain uses TRBV27 and TRBJ2-1; D remains unclear. Germline V gives CDR1 MNHEY, CDR2 SMNVEV (reference sequence). The CDR3 contains 16 residues. Trimming took 10 bases from V and 4 from J, leaving 23 bases between them.